This T cell receptor beta chain stems from a study of cytomegalovirus exposure and HLA in healthy donors. About the research overall: Among 150 million to 200 million T cells, an earlier analysis found 120 million or so unique TCR beta sequences.

Vbeta (60) and Jbeta (13) primers were used in the PCR. This table comes from immunoSEQ multiplex PCR, and its TCRdb copy is limited to in-frame clones, with some not included. The sample carries some 140,000 clones, about three quarters recorded once. V was pared by 3 bases and J by 2 bases, with 0 bases of the junction left unmatched. Germline CDR1 reads MGHRA; CDR2 reads YSYEKL. This CDR3 region has 14 residues. Sequencing used PBMCs. The genes are TRBV4-1 and TRBJ1-5; 8 bases are shared with TRBD1. The sequence was collected from a male donor in good health and CMV-seropositive. CDR3 in amino acids: CASSQGQGNQPQHF. DNA of the CDR3: TGCGCCAGCAGCCAGGGACAGGGCAATCAGCCCCAGCATTTT.